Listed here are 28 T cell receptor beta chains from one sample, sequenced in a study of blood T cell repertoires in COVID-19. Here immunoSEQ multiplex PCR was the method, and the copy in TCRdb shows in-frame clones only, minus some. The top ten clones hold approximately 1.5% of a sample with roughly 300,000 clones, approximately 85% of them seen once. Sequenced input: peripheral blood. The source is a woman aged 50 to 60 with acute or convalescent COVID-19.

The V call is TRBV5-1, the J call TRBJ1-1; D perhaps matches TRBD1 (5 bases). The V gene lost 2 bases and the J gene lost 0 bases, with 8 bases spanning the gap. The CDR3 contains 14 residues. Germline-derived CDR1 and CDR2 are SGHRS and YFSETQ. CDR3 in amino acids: CASSLQVMNTEAFF. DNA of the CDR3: TGCGCCAGCAGCTTACAGGTCATGAACACTGAAGCTTTCTTT. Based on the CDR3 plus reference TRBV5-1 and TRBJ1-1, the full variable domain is KAGVTQTPRYLIKTRGQQVTLSCSPISGHRSVSWYQQTPGQGLQFLFEYFSETQRNKGNFPGRFSGRQFSNSRSEMNVSTLELGDSALYLCASSLQVMNTEAFFGQGTRLTVV.

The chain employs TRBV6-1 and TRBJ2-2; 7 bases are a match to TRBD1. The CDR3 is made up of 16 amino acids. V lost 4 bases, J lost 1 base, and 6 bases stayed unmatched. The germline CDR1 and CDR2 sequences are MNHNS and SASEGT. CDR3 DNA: TGTGCCAGCAGTGTGTGGGGACAGCTGAACACCGGGGAGCTGTTTTTT. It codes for CASSVWGQLNTGELFF.

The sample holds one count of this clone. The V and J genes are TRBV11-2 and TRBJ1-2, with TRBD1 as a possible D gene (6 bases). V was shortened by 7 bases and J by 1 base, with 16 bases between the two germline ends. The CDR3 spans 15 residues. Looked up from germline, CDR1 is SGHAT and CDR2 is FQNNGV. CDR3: CASTRTASLNYGYTF. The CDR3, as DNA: TGTGCCAGCACCCGGACAGCTTCTCTTAACTATGGCTACACCTTC.

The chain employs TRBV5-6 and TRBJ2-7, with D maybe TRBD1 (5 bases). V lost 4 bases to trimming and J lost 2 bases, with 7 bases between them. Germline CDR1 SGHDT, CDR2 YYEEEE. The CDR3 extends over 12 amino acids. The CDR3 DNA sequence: TGTGCCAGCAGCCCAGGGACCTACGAGCAGTACTTC. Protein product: CASSPGTYEQYF.

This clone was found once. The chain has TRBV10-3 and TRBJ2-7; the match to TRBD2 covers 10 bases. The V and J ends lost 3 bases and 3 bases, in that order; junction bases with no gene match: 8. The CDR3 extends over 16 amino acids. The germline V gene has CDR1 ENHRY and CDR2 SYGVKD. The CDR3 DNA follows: TGTGCCATCAGTGATTCCCTAGCGGGAGTAAACTACGAGCAGTACTTC. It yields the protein CAISDSLAGVNYEQYF.

The CDR3 DNA is TGTGCCAGCAGCTTGGTTCATTTCGGGGCTGGGGCCAACGTCCTGACTTTC. Amino acids: CASSLVHFGAGANVLTF. The chain couples TRBV5-5 to TRBJ2-6; TRBD2 is a possible D gene (5 bases). The CDR3 length is 17 residues. Deletions cut 0 bases from V and 2 bases from J, with 12 bases between. Germline-derived CDR1 and CDR2 are SGHKS and YYEKEE (reference sequence).

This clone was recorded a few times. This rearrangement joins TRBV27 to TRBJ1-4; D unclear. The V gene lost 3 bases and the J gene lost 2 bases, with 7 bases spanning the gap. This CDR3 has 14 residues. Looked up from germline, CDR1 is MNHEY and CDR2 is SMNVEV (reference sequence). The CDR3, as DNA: TGTGCCAGCAGTTTTCTCGGTACTAATGAAAAACTGTTTTTT. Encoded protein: CASSFLGTNEKLFF.

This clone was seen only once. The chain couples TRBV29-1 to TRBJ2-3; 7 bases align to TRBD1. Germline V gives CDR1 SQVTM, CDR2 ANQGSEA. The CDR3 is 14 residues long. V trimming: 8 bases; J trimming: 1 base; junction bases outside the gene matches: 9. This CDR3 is CSLTTGLGTDTQYF. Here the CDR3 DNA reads TGCAGCCTTACGACAGGGCTGGGCACAGATACGCAGTATTTT.

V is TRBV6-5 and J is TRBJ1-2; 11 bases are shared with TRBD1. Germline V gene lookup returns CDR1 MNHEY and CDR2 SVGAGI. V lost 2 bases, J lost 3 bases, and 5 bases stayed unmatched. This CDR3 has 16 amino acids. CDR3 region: CASSYGQGAAHYGYTF. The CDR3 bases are TGTGCCAGCAGTTACGGACAGGGGGCGGCCCACTATGGCTACACCTTC.

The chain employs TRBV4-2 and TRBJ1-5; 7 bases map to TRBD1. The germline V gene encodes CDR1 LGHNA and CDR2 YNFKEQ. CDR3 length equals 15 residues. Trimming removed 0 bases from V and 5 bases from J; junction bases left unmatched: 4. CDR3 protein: CASSQDWGQHQPQHF. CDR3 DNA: TGTGCCAGCAGCCAAGATTGGGGACAGCATCAGCCCCAGCATTTT.

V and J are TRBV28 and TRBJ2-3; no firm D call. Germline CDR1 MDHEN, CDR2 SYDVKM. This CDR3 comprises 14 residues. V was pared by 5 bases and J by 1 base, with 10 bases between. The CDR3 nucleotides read TGTGCCAGCAGTGATTCCCGGGGCACAGATACGCAGTATTTT. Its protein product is CASSDSRGTDTQYF.

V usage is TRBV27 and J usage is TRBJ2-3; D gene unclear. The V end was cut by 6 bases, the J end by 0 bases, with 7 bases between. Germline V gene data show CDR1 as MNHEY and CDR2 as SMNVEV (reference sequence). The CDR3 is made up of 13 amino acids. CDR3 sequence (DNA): TGTGCCAGCAGAACTTATAGCACAGATACGCAGTATTTT. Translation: CASRTYSTDTQYF.

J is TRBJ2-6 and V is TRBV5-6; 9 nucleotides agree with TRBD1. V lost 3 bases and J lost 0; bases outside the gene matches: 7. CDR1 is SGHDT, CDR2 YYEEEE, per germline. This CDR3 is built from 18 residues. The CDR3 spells CASSSLTGGNSGANVLTF. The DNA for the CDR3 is TGTGCCAGCAGCTCTTTGACAGGGGGGAACTCTGGGGCCAACGTCCTGACTTTC. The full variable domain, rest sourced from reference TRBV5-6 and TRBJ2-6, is DAGVTQSPTHLIKTRGQQVTLRCSPKSGHDTVSWYQQALGQGPQFIFQYYEEEERQRGNFPDRFSGHQFPNYSSELNVNALLLGDSALYLCASSSLTGGNSGANVLTFGAGSRLTVL.

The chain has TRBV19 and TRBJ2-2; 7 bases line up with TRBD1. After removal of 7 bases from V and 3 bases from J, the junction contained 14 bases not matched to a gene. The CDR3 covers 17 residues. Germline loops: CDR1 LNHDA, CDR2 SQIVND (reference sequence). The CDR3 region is CASMGYRGSTDTGELFF. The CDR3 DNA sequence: TGTGCCAGTATGGGGTACAGGGGCTCAACTGACACCGGGGAGCTGTTTTTT.

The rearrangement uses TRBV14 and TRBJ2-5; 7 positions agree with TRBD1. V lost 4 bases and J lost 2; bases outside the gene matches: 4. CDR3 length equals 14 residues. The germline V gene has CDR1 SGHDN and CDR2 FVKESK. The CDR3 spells CASSRDRAQETQYF. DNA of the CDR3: TGTGCCAGCAGCCGCGACAGGGCGCAAGAGACCCAGTACTTC.

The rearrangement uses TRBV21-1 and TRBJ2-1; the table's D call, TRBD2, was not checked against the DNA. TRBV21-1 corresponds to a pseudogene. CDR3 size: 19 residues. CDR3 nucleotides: TGTGCCAGCAGCCCGCTACGGGAGGATCCCCACCGAATTTACAATGAGCAGTTCTTC. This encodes CASSPLREDPHRIYNEQFF.

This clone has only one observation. The CDR3 region has the DNA TGCAGCGTTGAAGTGCGTAACACTGAAGCTTTCTTT. Its protein is CSVEVRNTEAFF. V usage is TRBV29-1 and J usage is TRBJ1-1; D is undetermined. Germline lookup yields CDR1 SQVTM and CDR2 ANQGSEA. The germline V and J ends were trimmed by 1 base and 2 bases, with 5 bases remaining between them. This CDR3 comprises 12 residues. The full variable domain, with the rest looked up from reference TRBV29-1 and TRBJ1-1, is SAVISQKPSRDICQRGTSLTIQCQVDSQVTMMFWYRQQPGQSLTLIATANQGSEATYESGFVIDKFPISRPNLTFSTLTVSNMSPEDSSIYLCSVEVRNTEAFFGQGTRLTVV.

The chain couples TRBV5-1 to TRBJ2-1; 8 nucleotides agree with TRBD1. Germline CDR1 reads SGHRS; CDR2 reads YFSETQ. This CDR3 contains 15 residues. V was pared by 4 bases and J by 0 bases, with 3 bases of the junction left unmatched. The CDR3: CASSPTGGSYNEQFF. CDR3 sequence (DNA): TGCGCCAGCAGCCCTACAGGGGGCTCCTACAATGAGCAGTTCTTC.

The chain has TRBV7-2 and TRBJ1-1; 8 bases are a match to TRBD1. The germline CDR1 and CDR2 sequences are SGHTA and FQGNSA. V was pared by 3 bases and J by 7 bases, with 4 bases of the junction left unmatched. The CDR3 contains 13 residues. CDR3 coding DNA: TGTGCCAGCAGCTTGGACAGGGTTAGTGAAGCTTTCTTT. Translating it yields CASSLDRVSEAFF.

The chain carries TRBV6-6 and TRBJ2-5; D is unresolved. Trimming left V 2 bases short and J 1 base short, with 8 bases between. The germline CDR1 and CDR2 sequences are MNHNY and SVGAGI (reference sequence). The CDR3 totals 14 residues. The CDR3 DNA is TGTGCCAGCAGTTACCGGCAGGCCCAAGAGACCCAGTACTTC. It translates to CASSYRQAQETQYF.

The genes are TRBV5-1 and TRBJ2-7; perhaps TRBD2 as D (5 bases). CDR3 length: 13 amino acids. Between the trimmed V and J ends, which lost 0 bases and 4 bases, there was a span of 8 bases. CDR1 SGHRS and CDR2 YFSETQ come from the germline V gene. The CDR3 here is CASSLGGLYEQYF. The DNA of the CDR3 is TGCGCCAGCAGCTTGGGCGGGTTATACGAGCAGTACTTC. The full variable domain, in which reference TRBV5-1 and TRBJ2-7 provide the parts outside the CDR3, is KAGVTQTPRYLIKTRGQQVTLSCSPISGHRSVSWYQQTPGQGLQFLFEYFSETQRNKGNFPGRFSGRQFSNSRSEMNVSTLELGDSALYLCASSLGGLYEQYFGPGTRLTVT.

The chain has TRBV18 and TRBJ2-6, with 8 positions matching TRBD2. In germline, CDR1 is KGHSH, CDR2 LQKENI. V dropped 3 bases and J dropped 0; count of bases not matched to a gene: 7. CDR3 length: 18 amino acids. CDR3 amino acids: CASSPTSGDGSGANVLTF. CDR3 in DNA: TGTGCCAGCTCACCTACTAGCGGCGACGGCTCTGGGGCCAACGTCCTGACTTTC.

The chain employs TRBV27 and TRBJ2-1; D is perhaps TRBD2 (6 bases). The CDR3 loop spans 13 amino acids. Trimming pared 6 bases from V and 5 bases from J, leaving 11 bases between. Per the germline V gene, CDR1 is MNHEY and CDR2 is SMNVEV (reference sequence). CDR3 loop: CASSPSGDNEQFF. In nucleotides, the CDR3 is TGTGCCAGCAGCCCGTCGGGGGACAATGAGCAGTTCTTC.

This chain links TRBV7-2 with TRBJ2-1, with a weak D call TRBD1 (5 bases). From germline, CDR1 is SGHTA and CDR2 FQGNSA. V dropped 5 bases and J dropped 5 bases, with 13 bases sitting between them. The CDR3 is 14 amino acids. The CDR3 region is CASSASRAHNEQFF. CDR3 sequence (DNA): TGTGCCAGCAGCGCCAGCAGGGCCCACAATGAGCAGTTCTTC.

This CDR3 is CASSPNLQGDEKLFF. In nucleotides, the CDR3 is TGTGCCAGCTCACCAAACCTACAGGGCGACGAAAAACTGTTTTTT. The chain links TRBV18 to TRBJ1-4, with D possibly matching TRBD1 (6 bases). CDR3 size: 15 residues. The V and J ends lost 2 bases and 8 bases respectively, with 15 bases between them. From germline, CDR1 is KGHSH and CDR2 LQKENI.

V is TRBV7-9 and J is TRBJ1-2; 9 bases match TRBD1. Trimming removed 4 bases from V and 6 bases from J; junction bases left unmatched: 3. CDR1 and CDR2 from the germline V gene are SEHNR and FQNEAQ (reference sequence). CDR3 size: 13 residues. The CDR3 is CASSWGQGDGYTF. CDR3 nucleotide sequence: TGTGCCAGCAGCTGGGGACAGGGAGATGGCTACACCTTC.

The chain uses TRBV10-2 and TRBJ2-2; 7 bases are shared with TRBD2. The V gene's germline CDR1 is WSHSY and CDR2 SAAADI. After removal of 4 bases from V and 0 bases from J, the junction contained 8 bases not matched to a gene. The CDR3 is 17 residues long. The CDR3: CASSGPASGPNTGELFF. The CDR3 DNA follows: TGCGCCAGCAGTGGTCCGGCTAGCGGCCCGAACACCGGGGAGCTGTTTTTT.

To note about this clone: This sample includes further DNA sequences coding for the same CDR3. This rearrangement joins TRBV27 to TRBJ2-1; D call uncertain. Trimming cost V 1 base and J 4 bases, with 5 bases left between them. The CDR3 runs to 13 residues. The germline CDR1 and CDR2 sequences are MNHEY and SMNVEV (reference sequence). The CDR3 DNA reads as TGTGCCAGCAGTTTATATTCGTACAATGAGCAGTTCTTC. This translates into CASSLYSYNEQFF.